These T cell receptor beta chains were read from a single sample in a study of blood T cell repertoires in COVID-19. Profiled with immunoSEQ multiplex PCR; TCRdb holds only in-frame clones, not every one. The sample has fewer than 300,000 clones; roughly 86% are singletons. Sequencing was carried out using peripheral blood. These receptors were obtained from a woman aged 45-60 years with acute or convalescent COVID-19. Both conserved end residues are part of each CDR3. The order of the fields is clone size, D gene, J gene, V gene, CDR3 DNA, CDR3 protein. The D gene is left open where the match is weak. Only part of the rows carry a size: once, few, many, or a class if the clone is expanded.

clone size: -; D gene: -; J gene: TRBJ2-5; V gene: TRBV5-1; CDR3 DNA: TGCGCCAGCAGCTTGGGGAGTGGACAGCAAGAGACCCAGTACTTC; CDR3 protein: CASSLGSGQQETQYF
clone size: -; D gene: -; J gene: TRBJ2-1; V gene: TRBV6-5; CDR3 DNA: TGTGCCAGCAGTCTAGGGGCGGACAATGAGCAGTTCTTC; CDR3 protein: CASSLGADNEQFF
clone size: once; D gene: -; J gene: TRBJ1-4; V gene: TRBV12-3/TRBV12-4; CDR3 DNA: TGTGCCAGCAGTTTAGGACAGGCCCGAGAACTGTTTTTT; CDR3 protein: CASSLGQARELFF
clone size: -; D gene: -; J gene: TRBJ2-6; V gene: TRBV5-1; CDR3 DNA: TGCGCCAGCAGCTTGGCTATCTCTGGGGCCAACGTCCTGACTTTC; CDR3 protein: CASSLAISGANVLTF
clone size: -; D gene: TRBD1; J gene: TRBJ2-6; V gene: TRBV30; CDR3 DNA: TGTGCCTGGGGGAAGCCGGGACAGGGGGGAGCCGGGGCCAACGTCCTGACTTTC; CDR3 protein: CAWGKPGQGGAGANVLTF
clone size: -; D gene: TRBD1; J gene: TRBJ2-7; V gene: TRBV6-5; CDR3 DNA: TGTGCCAGCATATCGGGACAGGGGGCGACCTACGAGCAGTACTTC; CDR3 protein: CASISGQGATYEQYF
clone size: -; D gene: TRBD1; J gene: TRBJ1-5; V gene: TRBV2; CDR3 DNA: TGTGCCAGCAGGGGGGACAGGGGTGGGGTGCAGCCCCAGCATTTT; CDR3 protein: CASRGDRGGVQPQHF
clone size: -; D gene: -; J gene: TRBJ1-1; V gene: TRBV6-5; CDR3 DNA: TGTGCCAGCAGTTTCGGACAGAGGAACACTGAAGCTTTCTTT; CDR3 protein: CASSFGQRNTEAFF
clone size: -; D gene: -; J gene: TRBJ1-5; V gene: TRBV7-9; CDR3 DNA: TGTGCCAGCAGCTTAGCGTTCCGAGGAGATCAGCCCCAGCATTTT; CDR3 protein: CASSLAFRGDQPQHF
clone size: -; D gene: -; J gene: TRBJ2-1; V gene: TRBV6-1; CDR3 DNA: TGTGCCAGCAGTGATGGAGGGGCGCGGAATGAGCAGTTCTTC; CDR3 protein: CASSDGGARNEQFF
clone size: -; D gene: -; J gene: TRBJ1-1; V gene: TRBV24-1; CDR3 DNA: TGTGCCACCAGTGAGAGGAGAGGGACTGAAGCTTTCTTT; CDR3 protein: CATSERRGTEAFF
clone size: -; D gene: TRBD1; J gene: TRBJ2-1; V gene: TRBV5-1; CDR3 DNA: TGCGCCAGCAGCTTTAAGGCAGGGGGCGACGGGAATGAGCAGTTCTTC; CDR3 protein: CASSFKAGGDGNEQFF
clone size: -; D gene: TRBD1; J gene: TRBJ2-5; V gene: TRBV24-1; CDR3 DNA: TGTGCCACCAGTGATACCCCTGGGACAGGTAATAACCAAGAGACCCAGTACTTC; CDR3 protein: CATSDTPGTGNNQETQYF
clone size: once; D gene: -; J gene: TRBJ2-7; V gene: TRBV9; CDR3 DNA: TGTGCCAGCAGCGTGACAGGGACTAGGAACCCTTACGAGCAGTACTTC; CDR3 protein: CASSVTGTRNPYEQYF
clone size: -; D gene: -; J gene: TRBJ1-6; V gene: TRBV7-3; CDR3 DNA: TGTGCCAGCAGCTTAAGCAGGGCCTTGGATTCACCCCTCCACTTT; CDR3 protein: CASSLSRALDSPLHF
clone size: -; D gene: TRBD1; J gene: TRBJ1-2; V gene: TRBV11-1; CDR3 DNA: TGTGCCAGCAGCGCAAGACAGGGGGCGCCTGGCTACACCTTC; CDR3 protein: CASSARQGAPGYTF
clone size: -; D gene: -; J gene: TRBJ2-7; V gene: TRBV6-5; CDR3 DNA: TGTGCCAGTGCGAGCGGGCCGAGCTCCTACGAGCAGTACTTC; CDR3 protein: CASASGPSSYEQYF
clone size: -; D gene: -; J gene: TRBJ1-5; V gene: TRBV24-1; CDR3 DNA: TGTGCCACCAGTCCAGGAATTTATAGCAATCAGCCCCAGCATTTT; CDR3 protein: CATSPGIYSNQPQHF
clone size: -; D gene: -; J gene: TRBJ2-3; V gene: TRBV7-2; CDR3 DNA: TGTGCCAGCAGCTTAGGTCCCCCAAGCACAGATACGCAGTATTTT; CDR3 protein: CASSLGPPSTDTQYF
clone size: -; D gene: -; J gene: TRBJ2-3; V gene: TRBV19; CDR3 DNA: TGTGCCAGTAGTATTTCGCGTAGCGCAGATACGCAGTATTTT; CDR3 protein: CASSISRSADTQYF
clone size: -; D gene: TRBD2; J gene: TRBJ2-2; V gene: TRBV27; CDR3 DNA: TGTGCCAGCAGTTTATCGGAGAGACTAGCGGTTCGTACCGGGGAACTGTTTTTT; CDR3 protein: CASSLSERLAVRTGELFF
clone size: once; D gene: -; J gene: TRBJ1-1; V gene: TRBV2; CDR3 DNA: TGTGCCAGCAGCGATCCCGTCCTCATACAGACAGGAACGGCTCGTGAAGCTTTCTTT; CDR3 protein: CASSDPVLIQTGTAREAFF
clone size: -; D gene: TRBD2; J gene: TRBJ2-3; V gene: TRBV19; CDR3 DNA: TGTGCCAGTAGGGCCATAGCGGGAGGGTATACAGATACGCAGTATTTT; CDR3 protein: CASRAIAGGYTDTQYF
clone size: few; D gene: -; J gene: TRBJ2-2; V gene: TRBV19; CDR3 DNA: TGTGCCAGTAGTTTAATAGCGCGGGACACCGGGGAGCTGTTTTTT; CDR3 protein: CASSLIARDTGELFF
clone size: -; D gene: TRBD2; J gene: TRBJ2-7; V gene: TRBV7-8; CDR3 DNA: TGTGCCAGCAGTCGCACCGGGTTAGCGGGCGAGCAGTACTTC; CDR3 protein: CASSRTGLAGEQYF
clone size: -; D gene: -; J gene: TRBJ1-4; V gene: TRBV28; CDR3 DNA: TGTGCCAGCAGTTTGGGGGGGGCTCGGGAAAAACTGTTTTTT; CDR3 protein: CASSLGGAREKLFF
clone size: -; D gene: -; J gene: TRBJ2-2; V gene: TRBV3-1/TRBV3-2; CDR3 DNA: TGTGCCAGCAACTCATTGGACAGTTCCCGGGAGCTGTTTTTT; CDR3 protein: CASNSLDSSRELFF
clone size: -; D gene: -; J gene: TRBJ2-5; V gene: TRBV7-9; CDR3 DNA: TGTGCCAGCAGCTTAGAACCTAGCCTGGAGACCCAGTACTTC; CDR3 protein: CASSLEPSLETQYF